These T cell receptor beta chains were read from a single sample in a study of radiotherapy plus CTLA-4 blockade in lung cancer. Profiling relied on immunoSEQ multiplex PCR, and the TCRdb table lists in-frame clones only, not all of them. In the table there are around 90,000 clones, roughly four fifths of which are singletons. Sequences were derived from peripheral blood, sampled from a patient treated with radiotherapy plus ipilimumab. The receptors stem from a human donor with non-small cell lung cancer that progressed on radiotherapy plus ipilimumab. Each CDR3 is given with its conserved first and last residue. A D gene is named only where the DNA matches it firmly. The size field is filled for only some rows; it gives once, few, many or a size class.

NA,13,NA,TRBJ1-5,TRBV2,TGTGCCAGCAGTGTCGATAGCAATCAGCCCCAGCATTTT,CASSVDSNQPQHF
NA,15,few,TRBJ2-7,TRBV6-5,TGTGCCAGCAGTTACGGCGACAGTCTCTCCTACGAGCAGTACTTC,CASSYGDSLSYEQYF
NA,16,NA,TRBJ1-1,TRBV29-1,TGCAGCGTTGAAGATACCCCGCGGACGAGGGACACTGAAGCTTTCTTT,CSVEDTPRTRDTEAFF
TRBD1,16,NA,TRBJ2-2,TRBV19,TGTGCCAGTAGTATTCGGGGACAGACGAACACCGGGGAGCTGTTTTTT,CASSIRGQTNTGELFF
TRBD2,13,NA,TRBJ2-3,TRBV5-6,TGTGCCAGCAGCCGGGGGGGCTTAGATACGCAGTATTTT,CASSRGGLDTQYF
NA,15,NA,TRBJ1-5,TRBV2,TGTGCCAGCAGTGACGGGCAGGGATCAGGGCAGCCCCAGCATTTT,CASSDGQGSGQPQHF
NA,16,few,TRBJ2-2,TRBV4-2,TGTGCCAGTAAAAGGGAGGGGGCGCTTTTCCCCGGGGAGCTGTTTTTT,CASKREGALFPGELFF
NA,15,NA,TRBJ1-2,TRBV4-1,TGCGCCAGCAGCCAAGAGGACGTCACCTCCTATGGCTACACCTTC,CASSQEDVTSYGYTF
TRBD2,13,NA,TRBJ2-4,TRBV11-1,TGTGCCAGCAGCTTAGAACGGACTAGCGGACAGTACTTC,CASSLERTSGQYF
NA,12,NA,TRBJ2-7,TRBV14,TGTGCCAGCAGCCAAGAGGGGGTTCGGCAGTACTTC,CASSQEGVRQYF
TRBD2,16,NA,TRBJ2-7,TRBV6-5,TGTGCCAGCAGTTACTCGAGCGGGGGGCCTAAATACGAGCAGTACTTC,CASSYSSGGPKYEQYF
TRBD1,14,NA,TRBJ1-1,TRBV6-1,TGTGCCAGCGAGCCTACAGGGGGTGGCACTGAAGCTTTCTTT,CASEPTGGGTEAFF
NA,14,NA,TRBJ1-3,TRBV30,TGTGCCTGGTTCCCTTTTGGCTCTGGAAACACCATATATTTT,CAWFPFGSGNTIYF
NA,16,NA,TRBJ1-2,TRBV7-2,TGTGCCAGCAGCTTAGTTCATCTTGGGTCGGTGGGGGGCTACACCTTC,CASSLVHLGSVGGYTF
TRBD1,14,NA,TRBJ1-2,TRBV9,TGTGCCAGCAGCCCACGGACAGGGGGTTATGGCTACACCTTC,CASSPRTGGYGYTF
TRBD1,16,NA,TRBJ1-6,TRBV19,TGTGCCAGTAGTATCACAGGGGGCTCCTATAATTCACCCCTCCACTTT,CASSITGGSYNSPLHF
TRBD1,11,NA,TRBJ1-1,TRBV30,TGTGCCTGGAGTTACCAGGGGGCTGCTTTCTTT,CAWSYQGAAFF
NA,16,few,TRBJ1-2,TRBV4-2,TGTGCCAGCAGCCAAGAGGGCGCGGGGCTGGGCTATGGCTACACCTTC,CASSQEGAGLGYGYTF
NA,13,NA,TRBJ1-2,TRBV7-2,TGTGCCAGCAGCTTAGGGCAAGGCCGTGGCTACACCTTC,CASSLGQGRGYTF
NA,12,NA,TRBJ2-7,TRBV7-8,TGTGCCAGCAGCTCCGCCAGGGGCGAGCAGTACTTC,CASSSARGEQYF
TRBD1,14,NA,TRBJ2-3,TRBV27,TGTGCCACCAGGGGGCACAGGGAGGCAGATACGCAGTATTTT,CATRGHREADTQYF
NA,15,NA,TRBJ1-5,TRBV5-1,TGCGCCAGCAGCTTGACCACAGGGAGCAATCAGCCCCAGCATTTT,CASSLTTGSNQPQHF
TRBD2,15,NA,TRBJ2-1,TRBV4-3,TGCGCCAGCAGCCAAGGAACTAGCGCTTACAATGAGCAGTTCTTC,CASSQGTSAYNEQFF
NA,15,NA,TRBJ2-7,TRBV5-1,TGCGCCAGCAGCTCCGAGGTCGGAACTTTCTACGAGCAGTACTTC,CASSSEVGTFYEQYF
TRBD2,16,NA,TRBJ2-3,TRBV28,TGTGCCAGCAGTTTGAGACTAGCGATAAGCACAGATACGCAGTATTTT,CASSLRLAISTDTQYF
TRBD1,13,NA,TRBJ1-3,TRBV19,TGTGCCAGTCTAGGGGACAGTGGAAACACCATATATTTT,CASLGDSGNTIYF
NA,15,NA,TRBJ1-2,TRBV4-3,TGCGCCAGCAGCCAAGAGGGGGGGTCCGGCTATGGCTACACCTTC,CASSQEGGSGYGYTF
NA,14,NA,TRBJ1-3,TRBV7-2,TGTGCCAGCAGCCGGACAGCCTCTGGAAACACCATATATTTT,CASSRTASGNTIYF
TRBD1,13,NA,TRBJ1-2,TRBV25-1,TGTGCCAGCAGTCAGGGGGCCTTTTATGGCTACACCTTC,CASSQGAFYGYTF
TRBD2,18,NA,TRBJ2-1,TRBV27,TGTGCCAGCAGTTCCACCGGGACTAGGTTCTTTATTTCCAATGAGCAGTTCTTC,CASSSTGTRFFISNEQFF
NA,15,NA,TRBJ1-2,TRBV19,TGTGCCAGTAGTATAGACAGGCGAACTAACTATGGCTACACCTTC,CASSIDRRTNYGYTF
NA,15,medium-sized,TRBJ2-7,TRBV2,TGTGCCAGCAGTAGGACTTTAAAGGATTCGCTGGAGCAGTACTTC,CASSRTLKDSLEQYF
NA,12,once,TRBJ2-7,TRBV30,TGTGCCTGGAGTCTAGGCATATACGAGCAGTACTTC,CAWSLGIYEQYF
NA,12,NA,TRBJ2-7,TRBV2,TGTGCCAGCAGAGAGGGGAGCTACGAGCAGTACTTC,CASREGSYEQYF
NA,14,NA,TRBJ2-1,TRBV7-9,TGTGCCAGCAGCTTAGCTAGCTCCTACAATGAGCAGTTCTTC,CASSLASSYNEQFF
TRBD1,16,NA,TRBJ1-1,TRBV5-1,TGCGCCAGCAGCCCCCAACCGACAGGGGGGAACACTGAAGCTTTCTTT,CASSPQPTGGNTEAFF
NA,17,once,TRBJ2-1,TRBV27,TGTGCCAGCAGTTTTTTATTTGGGGGGGCCACCTACAATGAGCAGTTCTTC,CASSFLFGGATYNEQFF
NA,15,NA,TRBJ1-2,TRBV28,TGTGCCAGCAGTGTACGGGACGGCGGCGGACGGGGCTACACCTTC,CASSVRDGGGRGYTF
TRBD2,12,NA,TRBJ2-7,TRBV30,TGTGCCTGGAGTCGAGACGGGAGGGAGCAGTACTTC,CAWSRDGREQYF
NA,13,NA,TRBJ1-2,TRBV15,TGTGCCACCAGCAGAGATAGACTGGGAGGCTACACCTTC,CATSRDRLGGYTF
NA,15,NA,TRBJ1-4,TRBV30,TGTGCCTGGAGTGCAAGCGGACAGCTATCTGAAAAACTGTTTTTT,CAWSASGQLSEKLFF
NA,15,NA,TRBJ2-6,TRBV11-3,TGTGCCAGCAGCTTGGCGGAGACAGTTTCCAACGTCCTGACTTTC,CASSLAETVSNVLTF
NA,12,NA,TRBJ2-7,TRBV7-8,TGTGCCAGCAGCTTGACCTCCTACGAGCAGTACTTC,CASSLTSYEQYF
TRBD1,15,NA,TRBJ1-2,TRBV19,TGTGCCAGTAGTATCGGGCCAGGGGGCGCTTATGGCTACACCTTC,CASSIGPGGAYGYTF
NA,11,NA,TRBJ2-2,TRBV18,TGTGCCAGCTCACCGTCAGGGGAGCTGTTTTTT,CASSPSGELFF
TRBD2,14,NA,TRBJ2-5,TRBV25-1,TGTGCCAGCGGACTAGCGCGCGCGGTCGAGACCCAGTACTTC,CASGLARAVETQYF
NA,13,NA,TRBJ2-1,TRBV9,TGTGCCAGCAGCGCCAAAGGTGGGAATGAGCAGTTCTTC,CASSAKGGNEQFF
NA,13,NA,TRBJ1-5,TRBV9,TGTGCCAGCAGCGTAGGGGAACGGGAGCCCCAGCATTTT,CASSVGEREPQHF
NA,13,NA,TRBJ2-1,TRBV10-3,TGTGCCACCCTTGGCGACCCCTACAATGAGCAGTTCTTC,CATLGDPYNEQFF
TRBD2,15,NA,TRBJ2-7,TRBV6-5,TGTGCCAGCAGTTACCAGGCTAGCGGGAGCTACGAGCAGTACTTC,CASSYQASGSYEQYF
TRBD1,15,NA,TRBJ2-3,TRBV10-1,TGCGCCAGCTTCCTAGGGGGCGGGTTCGTAAATACGCAGTATTTT,CASFLGGGFVNTQYF